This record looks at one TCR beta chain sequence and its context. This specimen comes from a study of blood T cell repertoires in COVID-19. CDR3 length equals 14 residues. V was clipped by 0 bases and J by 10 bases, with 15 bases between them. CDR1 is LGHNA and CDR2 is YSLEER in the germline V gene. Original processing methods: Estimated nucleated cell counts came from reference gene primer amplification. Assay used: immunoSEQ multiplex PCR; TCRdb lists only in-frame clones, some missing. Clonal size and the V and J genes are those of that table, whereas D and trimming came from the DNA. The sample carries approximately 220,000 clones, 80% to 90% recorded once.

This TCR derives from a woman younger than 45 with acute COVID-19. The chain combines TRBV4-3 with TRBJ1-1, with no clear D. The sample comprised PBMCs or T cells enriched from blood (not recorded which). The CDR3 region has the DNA TGCGCCAGCAGCCAAGAGTCCAGGATGGCAGGAGCTTTCTTT. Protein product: CASSQESRMAGAFF.